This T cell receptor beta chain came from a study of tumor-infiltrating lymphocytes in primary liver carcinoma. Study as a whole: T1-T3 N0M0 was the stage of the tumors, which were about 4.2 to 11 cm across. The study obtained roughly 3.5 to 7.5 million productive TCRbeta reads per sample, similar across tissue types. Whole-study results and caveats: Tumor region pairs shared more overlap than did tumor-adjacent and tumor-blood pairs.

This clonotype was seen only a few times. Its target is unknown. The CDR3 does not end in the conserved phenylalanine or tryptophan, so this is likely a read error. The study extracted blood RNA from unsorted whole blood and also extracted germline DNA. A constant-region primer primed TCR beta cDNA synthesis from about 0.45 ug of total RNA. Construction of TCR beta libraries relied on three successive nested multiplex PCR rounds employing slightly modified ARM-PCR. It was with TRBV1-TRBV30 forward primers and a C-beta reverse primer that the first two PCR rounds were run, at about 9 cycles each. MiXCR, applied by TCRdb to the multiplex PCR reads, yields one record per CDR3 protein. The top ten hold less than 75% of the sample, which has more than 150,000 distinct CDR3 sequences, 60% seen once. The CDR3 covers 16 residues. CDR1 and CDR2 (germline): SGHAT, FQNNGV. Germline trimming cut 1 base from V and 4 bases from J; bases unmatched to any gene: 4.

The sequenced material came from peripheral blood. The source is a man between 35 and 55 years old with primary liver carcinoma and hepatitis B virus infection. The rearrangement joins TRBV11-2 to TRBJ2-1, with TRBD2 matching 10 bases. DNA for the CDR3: TGTGCCAGCAGCTTAGGGCCGGGACTAGCGTACAATGAGCAGTTCCTC. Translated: CASSLGPGLAYNEQFL.